This is a list of T cell receptor beta chains from one sample in a study of PD-L1 blockade in urothelial cancer. TCRdb's table, derived via immunoSEQ multiplex PCR, lists solely in-frame clones and lacks some. The sample yields approximately 20,000 clones, about 90% seen once. Sequences were derived from PBMCs, sampled around atezolizumab (anti-PD-L1) treatment. The origin of the receptors is a woman in her sixties with urothelial cancer. CDR3s include the opening cysteine and the closing phenylalanine or tryptophan. The D gene is left open where the match is weak. A clone size is listed for some rows: how often the clone was seen (once, few, many), or a class if it is expanded.

size: .
D: TRBD2
V: TRBV7-2
J: TRBJ2-3
CDR3: CASSPMGGSRTDTQYF
DNA: TGTGCCAGCAGCCCCATGGGCGGGAGCCGAACAGATACGCAGTATTTT

size: .
D: .
V: TRBV27
J: TRBJ2-1
CDR3: CASLSSYNEQFF
DNA: TGTGCCAGTCTGTCGTCCTACAATGAGCAGTTCTTC

size: .
D: .
V: TRBV10-3
J: TRBJ1-2
CDR3: CASGGGRWDYGYTF
DNA: TGTGCCAGTGGGGGGGGGCGCTGGGACTATGGCTACACCTTC

size: .
D: TRBD2
V: TRBV6-5
J: TRBJ2-1
CDR3: CASSRGSSYNEQFF
DNA: TGTGCCAGCAGCCGCGGGAGCTCCTACAATGAGCAGTTCTTC

size: .
D: TRBD1
V: TRBV28
J: TRBJ1-1
CDR3: CASSGQGTFEAFF
DNA: TGTGCCAGCAGTGGACAGGGAACGTTTGAAGCTTTCTTT

size: .
D: TRBD2
V: TRBV4-3
J: TRBJ2-1
CDR3: CASSQSGSNEQFF
DNA: TGCGCCAGCAGCCAAAGCGGGAGTAATGAGCAGTTCTTC

size: few
D: TRBD1
V: TRBV29-1
J: TRBJ1-4
CDR3: CSAGTGTGNEKLFF
DNA: TGCAGCGCCGGGACCGGGACAGGGAATGAAAAACTGTTTTTT

size: .
D: TRBD1
V: TRBV5-1
J: TRBJ1-2
CDR3: CASSPRDRFNYGYTF
DNA: TGCGCCAGCAGCCCCCGGGACAGGTTCAACTATGGCTACACCTTC

size: .
D: .
V: TRBV7-8
J: TRBJ2-2
CDR3: CASSSPTGTKNTGELFF
DNA: TGTGCCAGCAGCTCACCCACCGGGACAAAGAACACCGGGGAGCTGTTTTTT

size: medium-sized
D: .
V: TRBV6-5
J: TRBJ1-5
CDR3: CASSRARQSNQPQHF
DNA: TGTGCCAGCAGTCGAGCTCGACAGTCAAATCAGCCCCAGCATTTT

size: .
D: .
V: TRBV19
J: TRBJ1-2
CDR3: CASSEQTGYTF
DNA: TGTGCCAGTAGTGAACAAACTGGCTACACCTTC

size: .
D: .
V: TRBV4-1
J: TRBJ1-5
CDR3: CASSPGGGRNQPQHF
DNA: TGCGCCAGCAGCCCGGGAGGGGGTCGGAATCAGCCCCAGCATTTT

size: .
D: TRBD1
V: TRBV25-1
J: TRBJ1-4
CDR3: CAREKQGAPGEKLFF
DNA: TGTGCCAGAGAAAAACAGGGGGCGCCGGGTGAAAAACTGTTTTTT

size: .
D: .
V: TRBV9
J: TRBJ2-2
CDR3: CASSASLGNTGELFF
DNA: TGTGCCAGCAGCGCATCTCTCGGGAACACCGGGGAGCTGTTTTTT

size: .
D: .
V: TRBV28
J: TRBJ1-1
CDR3: CASSAPQRQEGAFF
DNA: TGTGCCAGCTCGGCTCCTCAGCGGCAGGAGGGAGCTTTCTTT

size: .
D: .
V: TRBV18
J: TRBJ2-3
CDR3: CASSPPTRGVEDTQYF
DNA: TGTGCCAGCTCACCCCCGACTAGAGGGGTGGAAGATACGCAGTATTTT

size: .
D: .
V: TRBV19
J: TRBJ1-1
CDR3: CATIGGLLNTEAFF
DNA: TGTGCCACCATCGGAGGGCTCCTGAACACTGAAGCTTTCTTT

size: .
D: .
V: TRBV5-8
J: TRBJ2-7
CDR3: CASKPYSQNYEQYF
DNA: TGTGCCAGCAAACCCTACAGTCAAAACTACGAGCAGTACTTC

size: once
D: TRBD1
V: TRBV7-2
J: TRBJ2-3
CDR3: CASSSGQGPRYF
DNA: TGTGCCAGCAGTTCGGGACAGGGGCCGCGGTATTTT

size: .
D: TRBD1
V: TRBV9
J: TRBJ2-6
CDR3: CASSVVGDRGLLPSSGANVLTF
DNA: TGTGCCAGCAGCGTAGTTGGGGACAGGGGGCTACTTCCCTCCTCTGGGGCCAACGTCCTGACTTTC

size: once
D: TRBD1
V: TRBV18
J: TRBJ2-3
CDR3: CASSPGQGALSTQYF
DNA: TGTGCCAGCTCACCTGGACAGGGGGCCTTGAGTACGCAGTATTTT

size: .
D: .
V: TRBV4-1
J: TRBJ2-3
CDR3: CASSPLYGTATDTQYF
DNA: TGCGCCAGCAGCCCGTTATATGGGACTGCGACAGATACGCAGTATTTT

size: .
D: TRBD2
V: TRBV14
J: TRBJ2-3
CDR3: CASSQEYSGSFAQYF
DNA: TGTGCCAGCAGCCAAGAGTATAGCGGGAGTTTTGCGCAGTATTTT

size: .
D: TRBD1
V: TRBV10-3
J: TRBJ2-5
CDR3: CAISESPLAGQGTQYF
DNA: TGTGCCATCAGTGAGTCGCCCCTTGCCGGACAGGGGACCCAGTACTTC

size: .
D: TRBD1
V: TRBV5-4
J: TRBJ1-1
CDR3: CASSPTGDGVAFF
DNA: TGTGCCAGCAGCCCGACAGGGGACGGGGTAGCTTTCTTT

size: .
D: TRBD1
V: TRBV28
J: TRBJ2-4
CDR3: CATVDRAIAKNIQYF
DNA: TGTGCCACCGTAGACAGGGCGATAGCCAAAAACATTCAGTACTTC

size: few
D: .
V: TRBV2
J: TRBJ1-1
CDR3: CASSMNTEAFF
DNA: TGTGCCAGCTCAATGAACACTGAAGCTTTCTTT

size: .
D: TRBD2
V: TRBV4-2
J: TRBJ2-3
CDR3: CASSPTSGFGSDTQYF
DNA: TGTGCCAGCAGCCCCACTAGCGGGTTCGGATCAGATACGCAGTATTTT

size: .
D: TRBD1
V: TRBV4-1
J: TRBJ2-7
CDR3: CASSQGRQGPFYEQYF
DNA: TGCGCCAGCAGCCAAGGTAGACAGGGACCCTTCTACGAGCAGTACTTC

size: .
D: TRBD1
V: TRBV7-2
J: TRBJ2-3
CDR3: CASSLLDRDTDTQYF
DNA: TGTGCCAGCAGCCTATTGGACAGGGATACAGATACGCAGTATTTT

size: .
D: TRBD1
V: TRBV9
J: TRBJ2-1
CDR3: CASSSLRGRVEQFF
DNA: TGTGCCAGCAGCAGTCTTAGGGGGCGTGTTGAGCAGTTCTTC

size: .
D: .
V: TRBV28
J: TRBJ2-7
CDR3: CASSLSPTGSHEQYF
DNA: TGTGCCAGCAGTTTATCCCCCACAGGGTCTCACGAGCAGTACTTC

size: .
D: TRBD1
V: TRBV6-1
J: TRBJ1-2
CDR3: CASSEEVGGPLNYGYTF
DNA: TGTGCCAGCAGTGAAGAAGTAGGGGGCCCTCTTAACTATGGCTACACCTTC

size: .
D: TRBD1
V: TRBV7-2
J: TRBJ2-3
CDR3: CASRPYTGGSGDTQYF
DNA: TGTGCCAGCAGGCCCTATACAGGGGGCTCGGGGGATACGCAGTATTTT

size: .
D: .
V: TRBV2
J: TRBJ1-4
CDR3: CASSESFTGKEKLFF
DNA: TGTGCCAGCAGTGAGTCCTTCACAGGGAAAGAAAAACTGTTTTTT

size: .
D: .
V: TRBV5-1
J: TRBJ1-2
CDR3: CASSPLGGGYTF
DNA: TGCGCCAGCAGCCCCCTGGGGGGGGGCTACACCTTC

size: .
D: TRBD2
V: TRBV19
J: TRBJ2-7
CDR3: CASSIDGRTSGRYEQYF
DNA: TGTGCCAGTAGTATAGATGGGCGCACTAGCGGGAGATACGAGCAGTACTTC

size: .
D: .
V: TRBV10-2
J: TRBJ2-7
CDR3: CASSESGLYEQYF
DNA: TGCGCCAGCAGTGAGTCGGGCCTCTACGAGCAGTACTTC

size: .
D: .
V: TRBV5-1
J: TRBJ1-1
CDR3: CASSSGQLNTEAFF
DNA: TGCGCCAGCAGCTCAGGACAGTTGAACACTGAAGCTTTCTTT

size: .
D: TRBD2
V: TRBV28
J: TRBJ2-1
CDR3: CASSLSPSGISYNEQFF
DNA: TGTGCCAGCAGTTTATCGCCTAGCGGGATTTCCTACAATGAGCAGTTCTTC

size: .
D: TRBD1
V: TRBV7-7
J: TRBJ1-4
CDR3: CASSLPSDRVPFNEKLFF
DNA: TGTGCCAGCAGTTTACCCTCGGACAGGGTTCCATTTAATGAAAAACTGTTTTTT

size: .
D: .
V: TRBV18
J: TRBJ2-2
CDR3: CASSPSQGPGELFF
DNA: TGTGCCAGCTCACCTTCGCAGGGGCCCGGGGAGCTGTTTTTT

size: .
D: .
V: TRBV5-1
J: TRBJ1-1
CDR3: CASLGGRDTEAFF
DNA: TGCGCCAGCTTGGGAGGGAGGGACACTGAAGCTTTCTTT

size: few
D: .
V: TRBV5-5
J: TRBJ2-7
CDR3: CASSGHEQYF
DNA: TGTGCCAGCAGCGGGCACGAGCAGTACTTC

size: .
D: TRBD1
V: TRBV2
J: TRBJ1-3
CDR3: CASTGQGSVGNTIYF
DNA: TGTGCCAGCACCGGACAGGGATCGGTTGGAAACACCATATATTTT

size: .
D: TRBD2
V: TRBV2
J: TRBJ2-2
CDR3: CASTQREGSGELFF
DNA: TGTGCCAGCACACAGCGGGAGGGGTCCGGGGAGCTGTTTTTT

size: .
D: .
V: TRBV4-1
J: TRBJ1-5
CDR3: CASSRIPPADNQPQHF
DNA: TGCGCCAGCAGCCGGATCCCCCCGGCGGACAATCAGCCCCAGCATTTT

size: .
D: .
V: TRBV9
J: TRBJ1-3
CDR3: CASSVQSAAAGNTIYF
DNA: TGTGCCAGCAGCGTCCAGTCGGCGGCCGCTGGAAACACCATATATTTT

size: .
D: .
V: TRBV18
J: TRBJ1-1
CDR3: CASSPDRPVNTEAFF
DNA: TGTGCCAGCTCACCCGACAGGCCAGTGAACACTGAAGCTTTCTTT

size: .
D: .
V: TRBV19
J: TRBJ2-2
CDR3: CASRPLKRGGQAGELFF
DNA: TGTGCCAGTAGACCCCTGAAGAGGGGGGGCCAGGCCGGGGAGCTGTTTTTT

size: .
D: TRBD1
V: TRBV5-1
J: TRBJ2-1
CDR3: CASSPRAGGLTHEQFF
DNA: TGCGCCAGCAGCCCTCGGGCAGGGGGATTAACACATGAGCAGTTCTTC

size: .
D: TRBD2
V: TRBV7-9
J: TRBJ2-1
CDR3: CASSDSLADYNEQFF
DNA: TGTGCCAGCAGCGACTCACTAGCGGATTACAATGAGCAGTTCTTC

size: .
D: .
V: TRBV5-1
J: TRBJ1-1
CDR3: CASSSDSSIEAFF
DNA: TGCGCCAGCAGTTCAGACAGCTCAATTGAAGCTTTCTTT

size: .
D: TRBD1
V: TRBV11-2
J: TRBJ1-3
CDR3: CASSLDLGQGWVSGNTIYF
DNA: TGTGCCAGCAGCTTAGATCTTGGACAGGGATGGGTCTCTGGAAACACCATATATTTT